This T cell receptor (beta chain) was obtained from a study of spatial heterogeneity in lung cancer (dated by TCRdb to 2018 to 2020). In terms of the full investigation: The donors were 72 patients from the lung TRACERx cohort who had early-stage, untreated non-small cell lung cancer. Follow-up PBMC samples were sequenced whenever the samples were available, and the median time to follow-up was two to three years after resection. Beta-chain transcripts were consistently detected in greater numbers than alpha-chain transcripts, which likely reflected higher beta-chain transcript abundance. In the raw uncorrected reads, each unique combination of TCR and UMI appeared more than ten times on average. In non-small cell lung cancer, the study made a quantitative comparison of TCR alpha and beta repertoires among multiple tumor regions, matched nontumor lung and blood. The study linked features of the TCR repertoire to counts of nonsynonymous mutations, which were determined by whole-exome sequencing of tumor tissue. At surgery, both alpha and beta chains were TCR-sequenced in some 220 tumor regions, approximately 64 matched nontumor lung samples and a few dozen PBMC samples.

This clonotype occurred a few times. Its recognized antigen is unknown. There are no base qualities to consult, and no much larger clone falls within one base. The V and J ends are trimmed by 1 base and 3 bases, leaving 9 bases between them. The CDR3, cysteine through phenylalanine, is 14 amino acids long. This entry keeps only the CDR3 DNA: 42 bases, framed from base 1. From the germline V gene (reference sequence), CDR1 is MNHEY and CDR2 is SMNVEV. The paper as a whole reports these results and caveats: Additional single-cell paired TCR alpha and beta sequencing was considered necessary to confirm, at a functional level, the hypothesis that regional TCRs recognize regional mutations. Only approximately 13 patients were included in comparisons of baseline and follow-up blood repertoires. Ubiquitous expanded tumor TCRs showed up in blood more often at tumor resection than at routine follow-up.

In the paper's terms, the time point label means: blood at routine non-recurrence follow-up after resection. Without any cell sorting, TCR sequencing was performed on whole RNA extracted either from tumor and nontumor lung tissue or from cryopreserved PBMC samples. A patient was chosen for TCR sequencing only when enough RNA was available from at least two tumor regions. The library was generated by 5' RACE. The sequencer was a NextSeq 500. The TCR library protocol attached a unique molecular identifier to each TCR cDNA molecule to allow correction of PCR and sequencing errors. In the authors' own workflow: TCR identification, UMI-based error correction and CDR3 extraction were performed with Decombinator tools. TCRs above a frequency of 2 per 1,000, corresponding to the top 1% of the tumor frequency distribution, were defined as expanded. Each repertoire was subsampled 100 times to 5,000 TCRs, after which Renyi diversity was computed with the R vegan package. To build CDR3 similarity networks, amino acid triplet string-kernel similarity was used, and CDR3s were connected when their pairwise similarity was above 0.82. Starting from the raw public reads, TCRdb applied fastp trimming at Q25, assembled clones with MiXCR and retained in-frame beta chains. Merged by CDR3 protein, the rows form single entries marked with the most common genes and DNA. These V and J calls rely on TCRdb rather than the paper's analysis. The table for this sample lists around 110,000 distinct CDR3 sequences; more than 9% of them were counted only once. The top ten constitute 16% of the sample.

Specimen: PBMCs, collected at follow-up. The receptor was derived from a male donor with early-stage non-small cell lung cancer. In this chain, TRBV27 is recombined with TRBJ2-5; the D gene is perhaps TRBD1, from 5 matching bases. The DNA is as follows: TGTGCCAGCAGTTTATGGGCAGGGAAAGAGACCCAGTACTTC. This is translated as CASSLWAGKETQYF.